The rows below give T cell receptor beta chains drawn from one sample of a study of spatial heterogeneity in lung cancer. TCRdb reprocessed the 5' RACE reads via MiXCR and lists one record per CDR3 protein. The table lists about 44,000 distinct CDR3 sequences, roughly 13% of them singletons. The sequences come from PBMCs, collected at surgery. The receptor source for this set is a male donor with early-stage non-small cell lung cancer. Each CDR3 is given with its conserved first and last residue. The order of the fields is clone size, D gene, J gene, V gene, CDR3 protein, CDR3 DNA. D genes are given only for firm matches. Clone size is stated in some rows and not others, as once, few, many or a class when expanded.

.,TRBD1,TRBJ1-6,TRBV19,CASGTGKNSPLHF,TGTGCCAGTGGGACAGGGAAGAATTCACCCCTCCACTTT
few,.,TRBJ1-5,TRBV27,CASSLERGGQPQHF,TGTGCCAGCAGTTTGGAGAGGGGAGGGCAGCCCCAGCATTTT
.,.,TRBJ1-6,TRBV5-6,CASSLGPVNSPLHF,TGTGCCAGCAGCTTGGGGCCGGTTAATTCACCCCTCCACTTT
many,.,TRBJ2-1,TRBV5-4,CASTGTSHSYNEQFF,TGTGCCAGTACAGGGACTTCACACTCCTACAATGAGCAGTTCTTC
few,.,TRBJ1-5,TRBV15,CATSRVTDNQPQHF,TGTGCCACCAGCAGAGTTACAGACAATCAGCCCCAGCATTTT
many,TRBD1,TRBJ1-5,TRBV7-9,CASSLSRTGGKQPQHF,TGTGCCAGCAGCTTATCCAGGACAGGGGGAAAACAGCCCCAGCATTTT
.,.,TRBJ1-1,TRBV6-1,CASLTQGDVTEAFF,TGTGCCAGTCTGACACAGGGAGATGTCACTGAAGCTTTCTTT
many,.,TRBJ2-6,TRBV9,CASSPTSGANVLTF,TGTGCCAGCAGCCCTACGTCTGGGGCCAACGTCCTGACTTTC
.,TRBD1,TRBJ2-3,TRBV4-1,CASSHVTGGGTDTQYF,TGCGCCAGCAGCCATGTAACAGGGGGCGGCACAGATACGCAGTATTTT
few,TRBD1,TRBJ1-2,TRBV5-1,CASSLEGQQNYGYTF,TGCGCCAGCAGCTTGGAGGGACAGCAAAACTATGGCTACACCTTC
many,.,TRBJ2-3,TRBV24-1,CATSAQGGAADTQYF,TGTGCCACCAGTGCACAGGGAGGGGCTGCGGATACGCAGTATTTT
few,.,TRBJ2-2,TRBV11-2,CASSPRTDGELFF,TGTGCCAGCAGCCCCCGGACGGACGGGGAGCTGTTTTTT
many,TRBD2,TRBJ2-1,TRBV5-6,CASSFPWTSGSNEQFF,TGTGCCAGCAGTTTCCCTTGGACTAGCGGGAGCAATGAGCAGTTCTTC
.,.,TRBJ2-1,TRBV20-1,CSARLEGRQEQFF,TGCAGTGCTAGATTGGAGGGGAGGCAGGAGCAGTTCTTC
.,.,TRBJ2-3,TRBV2,CASSRDFTSTDTQYF,TGTGCCAGCAGTAGGGACTTTACTAGCACAGATACGCAGTATTTT